This T cell receptor (beta chain) appears in the sequencing data of a study of T cell changes during pregnancy in multiple sclerosis. The ends lost 8 bases at V and 4 bases at J; junction bases unmatched: 8. Per the germline V gene, CDR1 is SGHVS and CDR2 is FNYEAQ. The CDR3 loop spans 14 amino acids. The protocol was immunoSEQ multiplex PCR, while the TCRdb copy is restricted to in-frame clones and leaves out a portion. The table records 25,000 to 35,000 clones, roughly nine tenths of them present only once. The chain uses TRBV7-6 and TRBJ2-5; 9 nucleotides agree with TRBD1. This sample comprised CD4+ T cells from peripheral blood mononuclear cells, obtained in the second trimester of pregnancy. This clonotype was sampled from a female donor in good health, enrolled as a control in a pregnancy study. In DNA form, the CDR3 reads TGTGCCAGCGCAACAGGGGGCCTTGGAGAGACCCAGTACTTC. Translating it yields CASATGGLGETQYF.